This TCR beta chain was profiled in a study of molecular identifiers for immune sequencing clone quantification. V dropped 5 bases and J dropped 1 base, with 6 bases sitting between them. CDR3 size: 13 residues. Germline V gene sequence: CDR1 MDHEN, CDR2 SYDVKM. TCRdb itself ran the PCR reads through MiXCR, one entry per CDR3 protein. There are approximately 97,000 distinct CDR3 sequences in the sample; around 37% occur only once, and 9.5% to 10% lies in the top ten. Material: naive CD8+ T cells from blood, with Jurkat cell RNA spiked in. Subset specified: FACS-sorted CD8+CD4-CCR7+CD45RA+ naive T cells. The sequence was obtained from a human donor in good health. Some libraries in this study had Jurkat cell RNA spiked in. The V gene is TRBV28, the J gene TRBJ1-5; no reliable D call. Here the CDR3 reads CASSPRSNQPQHF. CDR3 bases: TGTGCCAGCAGTCCCCGAAGCAATCAGCCCCAGCATTTT.